This is a list of T cell receptor beta chains from one sample in a study of T cells after yellow fever vaccination. TCRdb ran MiXCR on the 5' RACE reads and lists one entry per CDR3 protein. This table has almost 600,000 distinct CDR3 sequences, roughly 14% appearing once. The specimen was PBMCs, collected on the day of the yellow fever booster vaccination. These receptors were obtained from a man aged 30-40 years who received the YFV17D yellow fever vaccine. The CDR3 runs from the conserved cysteine through the conserved F or W. The D gene is left open where the match is weak. A row's size may be missing; if present it is once, few, many or a size class.

d_gene	v_gene	abundance	j_gene	CDR3nt	CDR3aa
.	TRBV10-3	.	TRBJ2-7	TGTGCCATCAGTGATATAAGGGGTGCTTCCTACGAGCAGTACTTC	CAISDIRGASYEQYF
.	TRBV5-1	many	TRBJ2-1	TGCGCCAGCAGCTTGGCTCGACGATGGGATGAGCAGTTCTTC	CASSLARRWDEQFF
.	TRBV5-5	few	TRBJ2-7	TGTGCCAGCAGCTTGGGGGCTGACGTTTTCTCCTACGAGCAGTACTTC	CASSLGADVFSYEQYF
.	TRBV5-1	.	TRBJ2-7	TGCGCCAGCAGCACCGCGACGGCCGTTGGACAGACCTACGAGCAGTACTTC	CASSTATAVGQTYEQYF
TRBD1	TRBV5-5	few	TRBJ2-7	TGTGCCAGCAGCTCCCGGGACAGGGATCTCTACGAGCAGTACTTC	CASSSRDRDLYEQYF
TRBD1	TRBV3-1	many	TRBJ2-7	TGTGCCAGCAGCCAGACAGCACGGACAGGGAGCTACGAGCAGTACTTC	CASSQTARTGSYEQYF
TRBD2	TRBV4-3	.	TRBJ2-1	TGCGCCAGCAGCCAAGGACCTAGCGGGGCCGATCTTAATGAGCAGTTCTTC	CASSQGPSGADLNEQFF
TRBD2	TRBV10-3	.	TRBJ2-1	TGTGCCATCAGTGATGGGACTAGCGGGAGTCACAATGAGCAGTTCTTC	CAISDGTSGSHNEQFF
TRBD2	TRBV5-1	few	TRBJ2-1	TGCGCCAGCAGCTGGACTAGCGGGAGGGCCCCGAATGAGCAGTTCTTC	CASSWTSGRAPNEQFF
.	TRBV21-1	.	TRBJ2-5	TGTGCCAGCATATCGGAACAGGGGGCTCGGGAGACCCAGTACTTC	CASISEQGARETQYF
.	TRBV7-2	.	TRBJ2-5	TGTGCCAGCCAAGTGATGGAGACCCAGTACTTC	CASQVMETQYF
.	TRBV5-1	.	TRBJ1-1	TGCGCCAGCAGCTGGGATACGAACACTGAAGCTTTCTTT	CASSWDTNTEAFF
.	TRBV18	few	TRBJ2-1	TGTGCCAGCTCCTCCCAAGGGTTACTTTACAATGAGCAGTTCTTC	CASSSQGLLYNEQFF
.	TRBV12-3/TRBV12-4	.	TRBJ2-7	TGTGCCTGCTGTAACCGGGACTTCTCCTACGAGCAGTACTTC	CACCNRDFSYEQYF
TRBD1	TRBV10-3	few	TRBJ2-7	TGTGCCGTTTTATTGTTGGGACAGGGGTCCTACGAGCAGTACTTC	CAVLLLGQGSYEQYF
TRBD2	TRBV6-5	few	TRBJ2-2	TGTGCCAGCAGTTATTACCCGACCTTCATAGCGGGAGTACGGGGGGAGCTGTTTTTT	CASSYYPTFIAGVRGELFF
.	TRBV3-1	.	TRBJ1-1	TGTGCCAGCAGCCAAGTCTTGGGCACTGAAGCTTTCTTT	CASSQVLGTEAFF
TRBD1	TRBV9	few	TRBJ1-1	TGTGCCAGCAGCGAGCAGGGGGCCAACACTGAAGCTTTCTTT	CASSEQGANTEAFF
.	TRBV29-1	.	TRBJ2-3	TGCAGCGCACTAGCAGTTAGCACAGATACGCAGTATTTT	CSALAVSTDTQYF
TRBD2	TRBV20-1	.	TRBJ2-3	TGCAGTGCTAGAGTAGGTCTAGCGGGACGGGGGACAGATACGCAGTATTTT	CSARVGLAGRGTDTQYF
TRBD2	TRBV29-1	few	TRBJ2-7	TGCAGCGTTGTCGACCCTAGCGATAGCGGGAACCCTCTTTTTTCCTACGAGCAGTACTTC	CSVVDPSDSGNPLFSYEQYF
.	TRBV12-3/TRBV12-4	few	TRBJ2-1	TGTGCCAGCAGTTTGTCGAGGGGAGTATACAATGAGCAGTTCTTC	CASSLSRGVYNEQFF
.	TRBV20-1	few	TRBJ2-1	TGCAGTGCCGTGGTTGGGAATGCTCAACGGGGAGGAAATGAGCAGTTCTTC	CSAVVGNAQRGGNEQFF
.	TRBV27	.	TRBJ2-1	TGTGCCAGCAGTTCTCACTTCGAAGAGCAGTTCTTC	CASSSHFEEQFF
.	TRBV9	few	TRBJ1-2	TGTGCCAGCAGCGTAGCTGAGCAGGAAGTTCACTATGGCTACACCTTC	CASSVAEQEVHYGYTF
TRBD1	TRBV5-1	many	TRBJ2-3	TGCGCCAGCCAGAAGACAGGGGGCACAGATACGCAGTATTTT	CASQKTGGTDTQYF
.	TRBV11-2	.	TRBJ2-6	TGTGCCAGCAGCCAGACCTCGGGACAAGTCTCTGGGGCCAACGTCCTGACTTTC	CASSQTSGQVSGANVLTF
TRBD1	TRBV5-5	.	TRBJ2-1	TGTGCCGGAGAAATCGGGACAGATCGCAGCAATGAGCAGTTCTTC	CAGEIGTDRSNEQFF
TRBD2	TRBV12-3/TRBV12-4	few	TRBJ2-1	TGTGCCAGCAACGGACCGCGGGGACTAGCGGGAGTGAGCAATGAGCAGTTCTTC	CASNGPRGLAGVSNEQFF
TRBD1	TRBV15	.	TRBJ1-1	TGTGCCACCAGCAGCACCGGGACAGGGAACATGAACACTGAAGCTTTCTTT	CATSSTGTGNMNTEAFF
.	TRBV5-4	few	TRBJ2-3	TGTGCCAGCAGTTTTCAAGCGGATAGCACAGATACGCAGTATTTT	CASSFQADSTDTQYF
TRBD1	TRBV11-2	few	TRBJ2-3	TGTGCCAGCAGCGTCCCTAACCCACGAGGACAGGTAGATAGACACCCAGATACGCAGTATTTT	CASSVPNPRGQVDRHPDTQYF
TRBD1	TRBV7-2	few	TRBJ1-2	TGTGCCAGCAGCTTAGGGACAGGAGATACCTATGGCTACACCTTC	CASSLGTGDTYGYTF
TRBD1	TRBV18	.	TRBJ2-1	TGTGCCAGCTCACCAGGGTCTAGCAGGGGGATCAATGAGCAGTTCTTC	CASSPGSSRGINEQFF
.	TRBV29-1	.	TRBJ2-7	TGCAGCGTTGGGCCCACAAGCTCCTACGAGCAGTACTTC	CSVGPTSSYEQYF
.	TRBV4-3	.	TRBJ1-3	TGCGCCAGCAGCCAAGATAACAGGGCCTCTGGAAACACCATATATTTT	CASSQDNRASGNTIYF
TRBD2	TRBV6-2/TRBV6-3	.	TRBJ2-7	TGTGCCAGCAGTTCCCCAAGGGCTAGCGGGAACGAGCAGTACTTC	CASSSPRASGNEQYF
.	TRBV11-2	few	TRBJ2-7	TGTGCCAGCAGCTTAGATGACGGCTACGAGCAGTACTTC	CASSLDDGYEQYF
.	TRBV20-1	few	TRBJ2-5	TGCAGTGCTAGATCGGACAACCAAGAGACCCAGTACTTC	CSARSDNQETQYF
.	TRBV11-2	.	TRBJ1-1	TGTGCCAGCAGAGTTTCAGGGGTTTACACTGAAGCTTTCTTT	CASRVSGVYTEAFF
.	TRBV9	few	TRBJ2-2	TGTGCCAGCAGCTCCGGGCTTCAGGGTTTAGGGGAGCTGTTTTTT	CASSSGLQGLGELFF
TRBD1	TRBV7-2	.	TRBJ1-5	TGTGCCAGCAGCGATAGGGGGACAGGGTCAGTGCCCCAGCATTTT	CASSDRGTGSVPQHF
.	TRBV25-1	few	TRBJ2-1	TGTGCCAGCAGTTCTCCGGGCATACATGAGCAGTTCTTC	CASSSPGIHEQFF
.	TRBV2	few	TRBJ1-2	TGTGCCAGCAGTGAAGCCGGCCCTCACTATGGCTACACCTTC	CASSEAGPHYGYTF
.	TRBV12-3/TRBV12-4	few	TRBJ2-3	TGTGCCAGCACCTCCGCCCCTTCCACAGATACGCAGTATTTT	CASTSAPSTDTQYF
.	TRBV7-2	few	TRBJ1-1	TGTGCCAGCAGCTTAGGGAGTAGCAAAGCTTTCTTT	CASSLGSSKAFF
.	TRBV4-3	.	TRBJ1-1	TGCGCCAGCAGCCAACATTTAAGGGGCACTGAAGCTTTCTTT	CASSQHLRGTEAFF
.	TRBV12-3/TRBV12-4	.	TRBJ2-7	TGTGCCAGCAGTTGGGGGGGCTCCGAGCAGTACTTC	CASSWGGSEQYF
.	TRBV7-9	.	TRBJ2-2	TGTGCCCCTTACGGAGTCGGCAGGGACACCGGGGAGCTGTTTTTT	CAPYGVGRDTGELFF
.	TRBV7-9	few	TRBJ2-1	TGTGCCAGCAGCTCCTTCCCGGAGACGGGAAACAGGAATGAGCAGTTCTTC	CASSSFPETGNRNEQFF
.	TRBV28	few	TRBJ2-1	TGTGCCAGCAGTCTGACGCGGTACAATGAGCAGTTCTTC	CASSLTRYNEQFF
.	TRBV29-1	few	TRBJ2-1	TGCAGCGTTGTGGCCCTATACCTAGTGAGCTCCTACAATGAGCAGTTCTTC	CSVVALYLVSSYNEQFF
TRBD2	TRBV20-1	few	TRBJ2-7	TGCAGTGCTAGGAGTCTAGCGGGAGTCTACGAGCAGTACTTC	CSARSLAGVYEQYF
TRBD2	TRBV7-2	few	TRBJ2-5	TGTGCCAGCAGCTTAGCGCCTAATCTAGCGGGAGGTTTAGTGACCCAGTACTTC	CASSLAPNLAGGLVTQYF